This is a list of T cell receptor beta chains from one sample in a study of cytomegalovirus exposure and HLA in healthy donors. The method was immunoSEQ multiplex PCR; TCRdb's version includes in-frame clones alone and lacks a portion of them. Recorded for this sample: some 67,000 clones. Source material: PBMCs. The receptors originated from a woman in her twenties or thirties in good health and CMV-seronegative. Both conserved end residues are part of each CDR3. The D gene is left open where the match is weak.

d_call	v_call	j_call	cdr3_nt	cdr3_aa
TRBD1	TRBV11-1	TRBJ2-7	TGTGCCAGCAGCGCCGGACAGGGAGAGATAAACGAGCAGTACTTC	CASSAGQGEINEQYF
-	TRBV18	TRBJ1-2	TGTGCCAGCTCGCCTGCGCAGGGACTCTATGGCTACACCTTC	CASSPAQGLYGYTF
-	TRBV18	TRBJ2-7	TGTGCCAGCTCACCACCGAGGCAGGGTTCCTACGAGCAGTACTTC	CASSPPRQGSYEQYF
TRBD1	TRBV18	TRBJ1-5	TGTGCCAGCTCCCGGACAGGGGAAAGGCAGCCCCAGCATTTT	CASSRTGERQPQHF
-	TRBV7-9	TRBJ1-4	TGTGCCAGCAGCCTCTATACGGGTCGGAAGAATGAAAAACTGTTTTTT	CASSLYTGRKNEKLFF
-	TRBV6-1	TRBJ2-7	TGTGCCGGATCAGGGAGGTTGGACGAGCAGTACTTC	CAGSGRLDEQYF
TRBD1	TRBV5-6	TRBJ1-2	TGTGCCAGCAGCCCGACAGGGGGCGGCTATGGCTACACCTTC	CASSPTGGGYGYTF
-	TRBV6-5	TRBJ1-3	TGTGCCAGCAGTCCGCAGGTGTCAGGAAACACCATATATTTT	CASSPQVSGNTIYF
-	TRBV4-3	TRBJ1-1	TGCGCCAGCAGCCCCGCCCAGGGGATGAACACTGAAGCTTTCTTT	CASSPAQGMNTEAFF
TRBD2	TRBV4-1	TRBJ2-1	TGCGCCAGCAGCCAGATCTTGGGGGGACTAGCGGTTTACAATGAGCAGTTCTTC	CASSQILGGLAVYNEQFF
-	TRBV9	TRBJ1-6	TGTGCCAGCAGCGTAGGAGGGATCTATAATTCACCCCTCCACTTT	CASSVGGIYNSPLHF
-	TRBV28	TRBJ1-5	TGTGCCAGCAGTTTTGTCAGTGAGGGCAGGGAGGATAGCAATCAGCACCAGCATTTT	CASSFVSEGREDSNQHQHF
-	TRBV6-4	TRBJ1-5	TGTGCCAGCAGTGACCCCCTTGGAGGGACGCGTCAGCCCCAGCATTTT	CASSDPLGGTRQPQHF
-	TRBV28	TRBJ2-5	TGTGCCAGCAGTTTCAACGGAGAAGAGACCCAGTACTTC	CASSFNGEETQYF
TRBD1	TRBV9	TRBJ2-7	TGTGCCAGCAGCCCCTCGGGGACAGGGGGCGAGGGGCAGTACTTC	CASSPSGTGGEGQYF
TRBD1	TRBV18	TRBJ2-3	TGTGCCAGCTCATGGACAGGCGCAGATACGCAGTATTTT	CASSWTGADTQYF
TRBD1	TRBV7-9	TRBJ1-1	TGTGCCAGCAGCTTAGCCCGGGGGGGGACAGGGGAAGGAGACACTGAAGCTTTCTTT	CASSLARGGTGEGDTEAFF
-	TRBV9	TRBJ2-3	TGTGCCAGCAGTTCCTCGAGACTCACAGATACGCAGTATTTT	CASSSSRLTDTQYF
TRBD2	TRBV28	TRBJ2-7	TGTGCCAGTTGGAGCGGGAGGGCCATTGGATACGAGCAGTACTTC	CASWSGRAIGYEQYF
-	TRBV5-4	TRBJ2-7	TGTGCCAGCAGCTTGGCCGGGGGTTTCTACGAGCAGTACTTC	CASSLAGGFYEQYF
-	TRBV30	TRBJ2-5	TGTGCCTGGAGTCGTGTGGGGGACTCAACATGGTACTTC	CAWSRVGDSTWYF
TRBD1	TRBV4-3	TRBJ2-2	TGCGCCAGCAGCCAAGATGCAGGGACAGGGGGCACCGGGGAGCTGTTTTTT	CASSQDAGTGGTGELFF
-	TRBV6-5	TRBJ1-2	TGTGCCAGCAGTTACTCGAAAGCTGGGACATACTATGGCTACACCTTC	CASSYSKAGTYYGYTF
TRBD1	TRBV4-1	TRBJ2-7	TGCGCCAGCAGTCGAGACAGGGACTACGAGCAGTACTTC	CASSRDRDYEQYF
TRBD2	TRBV28	TRBJ2-1	TGTGCCAGCAGTTTTTTTGGACTAGCGGGCAATGAGCAGTTCTTC	CASSFFGLAGNEQFF
-	TRBV27	TRBJ1-1	TGTGCCAGCAGTTGGGGACTACCTGGGAACACTGAAGCTTTCTTT	CASSWGLPGNTEAFF
-	TRBV27	TRBJ1-2	TGTGCCAGCAGTTTATCTACGGGGGTAGACTATGGCTACACCTTC	CASSLSTGVDYGYTF
TRBD1	TRBV2	TRBJ2-5	TGTGCCAGCAGGATGACAGGGGGTAAGGTGACCCAGTACTTC	CASRMTGGKVTQYF
-	TRBV29-1	TRBJ2-7	TGCAGCGTTGTAGAACAGGGCCTTTACGAGCAGTACTTC	CSVVEQGLYEQYF
-	TRBV6-5	TRBJ1-5	TGTGCCAGTGCTACAGGACCTAGCAATCAGCCCCAGCATTTT	CASATGPSNQPQHF
-	TRBV5-4	TRBJ2-7	TGTGCCAGCAGCCCGGGGGTGGCTGGCTACGAGCAGTACTTC	CASSPGVAGYEQYF
TRBD2	TRBV18	TRBJ2-3	TGTGCCTCGACCCCGGGGGGGTTCGATACGCAGTATTTT	CASTPGGFDTQYF
-	TRBV29-1	TRBJ2-3	TGCAGCGTTGAATCGGGACAAGGGGCGCAGTATTTT	CSVESGQGAQYF
TRBD1	TRBV5-8	TRBJ2-7	TGTGCCAGCAGCTTGGAGGGACAGGGGTGGGAGCAGTACTTC	CASSLEGQGWEQYF
-	TRBV5-1	TRBJ2-3	TGCGCCAGCAGCTTGAGGGGGTCTAGCACAGATACGCAGTATTTT	CASSLRGSSTDTQYF
-	TRBV5-4	TRBJ1-2	TGTGCCAGCAGCTTGGACGTCAGCGCTAACTATGGCTACACCTTC	CASSLDVSANYGYTF
-	TRBV5-6	TRBJ2-1	TGTGCCAGCAGCTTGGATGGGTCCCCCGGACTTAGCTCCTACAATGAGCAGTTCTTC	CASSLDGSPGLSSYNEQFF
-	TRBV28	TRBJ1-2	TGTGCCAGCAGTCTCTATGGCTACACCTTC	CASSLYGYTF
-	TRBV2	TRBJ1-5	TGTGCCAGCAGTGGAGCCGAGCCCCAGCATTTT	CASSGAEPQHF
TRBD1	TRBV20-1	TRBJ2-7	TGCAGTGCTAACAGGGGGAATGAGCAGTACTTC	CSANRGNEQYF
-	TRBV4-3	TRBJ2-1	TGCGCCAGCAGCCAAGTGCTTCAGACTAATGAGCAGTTCTTC	CASSQVLQTNEQFF
TRBD2	TRBV28	TRBJ2-7	TGTGCCAGCAGTCCGCAGCGGGAGGGCGATCTCTACGAGCAGTACTTC	CASSPQREGDLYEQYF
-	TRBV2	TRBJ2-5	TGTGCCAGCAGCCGGGAGCCCAGCGGGGAGACCCAGTACTTC	CASSREPSGETQYF
-	TRBV18	TRBJ1-1	TGTGCCAGCTCACCAGCGGCGTTCAACGGAGCTTTCTTT	CASSPAAFNGAFF
-	TRBV11-1	TRBJ2-2	TGTGCCAGCAGCTTGGGGGGCACCGGGGAGCTGTTTTTT	CASSLGGTGELFF
-	TRBV18	TRBJ1-2	TGTGCCAGCTCACCTGAGGTCCCAACGGGCTATGGCTACACCTTC	CASSPEVPTGYGYTF
-	TRBV28	TRBJ1-5	TGTGCCAGCAGACTGACAGTAGAACCCCAGCATTTT	CASRLTVEPQHF
TRBD2	TRBV6-1	TRBJ2-4	TGTGCCAGCAGTCCTAGGCGGGAGGGCAACATTCAGTACTTC	CASSPRREGNIQYF